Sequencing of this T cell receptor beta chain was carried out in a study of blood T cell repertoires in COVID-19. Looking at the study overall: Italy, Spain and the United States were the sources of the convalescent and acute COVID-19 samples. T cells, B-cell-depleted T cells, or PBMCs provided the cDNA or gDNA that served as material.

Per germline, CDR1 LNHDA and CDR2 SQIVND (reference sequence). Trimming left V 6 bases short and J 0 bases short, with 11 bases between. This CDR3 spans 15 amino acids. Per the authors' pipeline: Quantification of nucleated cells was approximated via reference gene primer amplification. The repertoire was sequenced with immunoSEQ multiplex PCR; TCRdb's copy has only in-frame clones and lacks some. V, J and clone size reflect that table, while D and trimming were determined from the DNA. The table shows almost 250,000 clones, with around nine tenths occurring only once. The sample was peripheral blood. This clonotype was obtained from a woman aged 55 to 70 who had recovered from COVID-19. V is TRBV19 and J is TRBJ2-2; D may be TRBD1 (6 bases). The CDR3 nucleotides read TGTGCCAGTAGGAGACAGGCCGCGAACACCGGGGAGCTGTTTTTT. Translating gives CASRRQAANTGELFF.